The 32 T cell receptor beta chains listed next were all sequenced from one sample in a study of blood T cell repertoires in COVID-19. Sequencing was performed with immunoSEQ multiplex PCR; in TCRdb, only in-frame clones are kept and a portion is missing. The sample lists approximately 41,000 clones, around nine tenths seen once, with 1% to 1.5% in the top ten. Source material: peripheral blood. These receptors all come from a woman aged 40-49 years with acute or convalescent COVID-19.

CDR3 coding DNA: TGTGCCAGCAGCCAAGGACGCGGGGGGATCAACACCAAAAACATTCAGTACTTC. Translating it yields CASSQGRGGINTKNIQYF. The gene calls are TRBV3-1 (or the pseudogene TRBV3-2) and TRBJ2-4; 8 nucleotides match TRBD2. J gave up 2 bases and V 1 base, and 10 bases lay outside the gene matches. Per the germline V gene, CDR1 is LGHDT and CDR2 is YNNKEL (reference sequence). The CDR3 is made up of 18 amino acids.

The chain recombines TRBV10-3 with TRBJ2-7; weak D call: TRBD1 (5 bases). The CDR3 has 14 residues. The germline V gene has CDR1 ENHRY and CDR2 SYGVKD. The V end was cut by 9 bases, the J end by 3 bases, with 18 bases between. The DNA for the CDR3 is TGTGCCATATATCTCGGCGAAGGGGACTACGAGCAGTACTTC. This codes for CAIYLGEGDYEQYF.

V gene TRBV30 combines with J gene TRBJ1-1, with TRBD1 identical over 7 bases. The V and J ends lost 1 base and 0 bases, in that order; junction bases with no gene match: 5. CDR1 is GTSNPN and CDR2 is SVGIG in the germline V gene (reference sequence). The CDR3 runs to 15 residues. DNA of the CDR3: TGTGCCTGGAGTGGGCGACAGGGAATGAACACTGAAGCTTTCTTT. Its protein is CAWSGRQGMNTEAFF. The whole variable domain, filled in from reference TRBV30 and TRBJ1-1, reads SQTIHQWPATLVQPVGSPLSLECTVEGTSNPNLYWYRQAAGRGLQLLFYSVGIGQISSEVPQNLSASRPQDRQFILSSKKLLLSDSGFYLCAWSGRQGMNTEAFFGQGTRLTVV.

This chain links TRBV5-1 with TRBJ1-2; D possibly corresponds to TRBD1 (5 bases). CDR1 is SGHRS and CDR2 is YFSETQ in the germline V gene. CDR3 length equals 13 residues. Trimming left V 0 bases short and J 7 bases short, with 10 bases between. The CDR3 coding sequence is TGCGCCAGCAGCTTGGATACAGGTCTTGGCTACACCTTC. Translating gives CASSLDTGLGYTF.

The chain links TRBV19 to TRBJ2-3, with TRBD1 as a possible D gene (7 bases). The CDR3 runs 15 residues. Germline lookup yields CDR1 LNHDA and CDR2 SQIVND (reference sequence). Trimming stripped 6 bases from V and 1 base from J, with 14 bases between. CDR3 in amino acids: CASRTRGEGTDTQYF. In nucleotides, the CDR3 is TGTGCCAGTAGGACCAGGGGGGAGGGCACAGATACGCAGTATTTT.

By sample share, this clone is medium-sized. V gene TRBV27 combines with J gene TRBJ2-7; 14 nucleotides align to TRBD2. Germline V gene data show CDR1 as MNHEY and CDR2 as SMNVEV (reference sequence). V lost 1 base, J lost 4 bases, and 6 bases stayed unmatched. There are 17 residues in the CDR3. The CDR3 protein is CASSLLGTSGRIYEQYF. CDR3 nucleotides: TGTGCCAGCAGTTTATTGGGGACTAGCGGGAGAATATACGAGCAGTACTTC.

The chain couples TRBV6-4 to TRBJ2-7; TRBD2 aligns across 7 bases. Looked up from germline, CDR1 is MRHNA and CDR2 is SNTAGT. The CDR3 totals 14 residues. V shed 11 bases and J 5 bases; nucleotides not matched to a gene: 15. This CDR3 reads CAGLGGDRIDEQYF. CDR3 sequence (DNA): TGTGCCGGATTGGGAGGGGATCGGATCGACGAGCAGTACTTC.

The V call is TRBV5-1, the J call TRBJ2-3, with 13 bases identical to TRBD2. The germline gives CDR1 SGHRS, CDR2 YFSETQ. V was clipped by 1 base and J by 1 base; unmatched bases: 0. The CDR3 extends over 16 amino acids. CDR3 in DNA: TGCGCCAGCAGCTTGACTAGCGGGGGGGGCACAGATACGCAGTATTTT. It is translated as CASSLTSGGGTDTQYF.

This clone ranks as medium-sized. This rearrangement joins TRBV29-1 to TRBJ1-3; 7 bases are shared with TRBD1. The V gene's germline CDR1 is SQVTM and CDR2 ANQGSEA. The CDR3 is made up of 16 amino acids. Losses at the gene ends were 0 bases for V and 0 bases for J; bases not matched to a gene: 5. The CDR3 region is CSVEDQTGRSGNTIYF. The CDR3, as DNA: TGCAGCGTTGAAGATCAGACAGGGCGCTCTGGAAACACCATATATTTT. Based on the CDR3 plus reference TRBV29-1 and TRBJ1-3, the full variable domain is SAVISQKPSRDICQRGTSLTIQCQVDSQVTMMFWYRQQPGQSLTLIATANQGSEATYESGFVIDKFPISRPNLTFSTLTVSNMSPEDSSIYLCSVEDQTGRSGNTIYFGEGSWLTVV.

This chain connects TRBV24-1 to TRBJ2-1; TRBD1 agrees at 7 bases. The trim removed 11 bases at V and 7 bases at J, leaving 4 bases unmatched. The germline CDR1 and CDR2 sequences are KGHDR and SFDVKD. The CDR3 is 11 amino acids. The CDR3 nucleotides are TGTGCCATCGGACAGGCTAATGAGCAGTTCTTC. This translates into CAIGQANEQFF.

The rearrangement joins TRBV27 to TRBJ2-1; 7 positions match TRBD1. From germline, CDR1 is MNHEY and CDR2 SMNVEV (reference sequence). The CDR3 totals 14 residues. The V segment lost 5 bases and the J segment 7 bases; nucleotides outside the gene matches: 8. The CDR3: CASSIQGSKNEQFF. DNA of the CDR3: TGTGCCAGCAGTATACAGGGGTCGAAAAATGAGCAGTTCTTC.

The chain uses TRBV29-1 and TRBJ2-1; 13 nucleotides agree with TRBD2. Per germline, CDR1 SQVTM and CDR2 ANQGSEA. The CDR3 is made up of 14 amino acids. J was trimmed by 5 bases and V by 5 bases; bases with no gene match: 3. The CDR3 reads CSVRTSGGDNEQFF. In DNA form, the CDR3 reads TGCAGCGTTAGGACTAGCGGGGGTGACAATGAGCAGTTCTTC.

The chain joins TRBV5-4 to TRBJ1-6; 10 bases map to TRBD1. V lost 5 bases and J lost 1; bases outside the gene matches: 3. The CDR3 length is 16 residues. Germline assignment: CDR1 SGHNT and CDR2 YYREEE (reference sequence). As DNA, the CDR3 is TGTGCCAGCAGACGACAGGGGGCGTCCTATAATTCACCCCTCCACTTT. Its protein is CASRRQGASYNSPLHF.

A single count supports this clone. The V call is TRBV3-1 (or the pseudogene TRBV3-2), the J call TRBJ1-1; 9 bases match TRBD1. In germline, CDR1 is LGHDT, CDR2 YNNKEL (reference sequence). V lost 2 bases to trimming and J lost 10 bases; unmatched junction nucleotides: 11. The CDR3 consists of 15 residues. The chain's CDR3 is CASSQTGGAYGAAFF. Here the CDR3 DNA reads TGTGCCAGCAGCCAAACAGGGGGCGCATATGGGGCAGCTTTCTTT.

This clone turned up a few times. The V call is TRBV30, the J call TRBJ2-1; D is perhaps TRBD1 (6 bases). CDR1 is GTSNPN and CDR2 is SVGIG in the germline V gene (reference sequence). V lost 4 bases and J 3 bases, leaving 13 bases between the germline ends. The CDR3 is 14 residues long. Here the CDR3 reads CAWTSDRNYNEQFF. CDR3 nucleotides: TGTGCCTGGACCAGTGACAGGAACTACAATGAGCAGTTCTTC.

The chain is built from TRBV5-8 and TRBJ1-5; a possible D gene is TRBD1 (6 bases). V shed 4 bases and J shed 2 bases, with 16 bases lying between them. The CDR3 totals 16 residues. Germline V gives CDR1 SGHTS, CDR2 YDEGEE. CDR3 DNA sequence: TGTGCCAGCAGCATTATGAGGGGGATCGGCAATCAGCCCCAGCATTTT. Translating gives CASSIMRGIGNQPQHF.

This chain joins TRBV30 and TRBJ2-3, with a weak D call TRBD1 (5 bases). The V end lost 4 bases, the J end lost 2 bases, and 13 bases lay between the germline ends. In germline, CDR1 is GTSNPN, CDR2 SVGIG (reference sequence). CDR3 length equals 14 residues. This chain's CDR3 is CAWKGRVATDTQYF. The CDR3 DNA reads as TGTGCCTGGAAGGGCAGGGTCGCCACAGATACGCAGTATTTT.

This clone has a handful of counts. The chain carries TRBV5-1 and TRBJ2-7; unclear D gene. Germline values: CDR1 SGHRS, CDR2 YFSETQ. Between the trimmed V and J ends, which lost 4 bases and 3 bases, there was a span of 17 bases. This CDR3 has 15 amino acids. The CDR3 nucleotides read TGCGCCAGCAGCCCCGGGTCGACGGCGCTCTACGAGCAGTACTTC. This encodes CASSPGSTALYEQYF.

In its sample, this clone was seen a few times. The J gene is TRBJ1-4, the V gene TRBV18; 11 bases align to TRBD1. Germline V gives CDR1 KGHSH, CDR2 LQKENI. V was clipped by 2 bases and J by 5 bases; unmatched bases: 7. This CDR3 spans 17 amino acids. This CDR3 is CASSPLDRGLLNEKLFF. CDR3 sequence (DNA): TGTGCCAGCTCACCATTGGACAGGGGGCTTTTGAATGAAAAACTGTTTTTT.

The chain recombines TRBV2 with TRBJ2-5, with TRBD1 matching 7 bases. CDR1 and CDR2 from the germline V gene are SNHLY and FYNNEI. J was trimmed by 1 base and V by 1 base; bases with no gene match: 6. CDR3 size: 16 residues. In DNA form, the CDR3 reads TGTGCCAGCAGTGAAGACAGTTCAGGGGGCCAAGAGACCCAGTACTTC. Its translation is CASSEDSSGGQETQYF.

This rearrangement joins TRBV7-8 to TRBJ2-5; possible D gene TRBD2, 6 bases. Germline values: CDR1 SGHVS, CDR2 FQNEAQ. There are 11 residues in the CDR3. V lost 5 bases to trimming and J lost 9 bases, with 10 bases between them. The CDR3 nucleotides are TGTGCCAGCAGCATCACTAGCCCCCAGTACTTC. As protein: CASSITSPQYF.

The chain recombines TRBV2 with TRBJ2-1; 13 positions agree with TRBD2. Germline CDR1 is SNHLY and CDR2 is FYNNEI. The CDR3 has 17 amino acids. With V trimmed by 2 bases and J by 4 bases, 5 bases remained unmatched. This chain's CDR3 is CASSESRTSGGYNEQFF. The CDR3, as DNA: TGTGCCAGCAGTGAATCGCGGACTAGCGGGGGATACAATGAGCAGTTCTTC.

The CDR3 DNA sequence: TGTGCCAGCAGTTACACTAAACCCTACGAGCAGTACTTC. Its translation is CASSYTKPYEQYF. This sequence joins TRBV6-2 or TRBV6-3 and TRBJ2-7; D gene unclear. There are 13 residues in the CDR3. V shed 2 bases and J shed 2 bases, with 7 bases lying between them. Per germline, CDR1 MNHEY and CDR2 SVGEGT.

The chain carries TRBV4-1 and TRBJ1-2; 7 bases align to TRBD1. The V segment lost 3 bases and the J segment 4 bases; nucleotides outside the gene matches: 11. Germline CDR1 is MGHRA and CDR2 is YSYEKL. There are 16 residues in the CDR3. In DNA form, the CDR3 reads TGCGCCAGCAGCCACCGGGTTGAGACAGGGTTCTATGGCTACACCTTC. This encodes CASSHRVETGFYGYTF.

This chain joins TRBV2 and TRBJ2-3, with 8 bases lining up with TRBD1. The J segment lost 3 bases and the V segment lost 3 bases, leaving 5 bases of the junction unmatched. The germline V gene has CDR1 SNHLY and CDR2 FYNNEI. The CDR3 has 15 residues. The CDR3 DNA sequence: TGTGCCAGCAGTGACGACAGGGGAAAGACAGATACGCAGTATTTT. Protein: CASSDDRGKTDTQYF. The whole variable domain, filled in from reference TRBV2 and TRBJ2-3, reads EPEVTQTPSHQVTQMGQEVILRCVPISNHLYFYWYRQILGQKVEFLVSFYNNEISEKSEIFDDQFSVERPDGSNFTLKIRSTKLEDSAMYFCASSDDRGKTDTQYFGPGTRLTVL.

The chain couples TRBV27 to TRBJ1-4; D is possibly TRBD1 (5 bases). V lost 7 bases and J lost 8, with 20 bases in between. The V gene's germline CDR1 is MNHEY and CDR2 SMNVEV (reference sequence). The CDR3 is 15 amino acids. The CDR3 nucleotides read TGTGCCAGCACCCCGCTGGGAGGGGCGGGAGAAAAACTGTTTTTT. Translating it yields CASTPLGGAGEKLFF.

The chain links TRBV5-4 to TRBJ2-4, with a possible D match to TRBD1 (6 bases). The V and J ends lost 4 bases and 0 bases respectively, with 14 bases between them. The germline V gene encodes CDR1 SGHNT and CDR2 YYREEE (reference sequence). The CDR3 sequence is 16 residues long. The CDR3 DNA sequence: TGTGCCAGCAGCCCGGCAAAGACAGGAGCCAAAAACATTCAGTACTTC. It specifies CASSPAKTGAKNIQYF. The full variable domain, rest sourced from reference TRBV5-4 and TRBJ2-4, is ETGVTQSPTHLIKTRGQQVTLRCSSQSGHNTVSWYQQALGQGPQFIFQYYREEENGRGNFPPRFSGLQFPNYSSELNVNALELDDSALYLCASSPAKTGAKNIQYFGAGTRLSVL.

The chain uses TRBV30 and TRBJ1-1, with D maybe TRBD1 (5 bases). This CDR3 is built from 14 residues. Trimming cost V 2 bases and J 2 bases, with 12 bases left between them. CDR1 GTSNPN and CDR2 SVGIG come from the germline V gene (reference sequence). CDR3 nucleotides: TGTGCCTGGAGTTCAAGGGGAGGTAACACTGAAGCTTTCTTT. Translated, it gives CAWSSRGGNTEAFF.

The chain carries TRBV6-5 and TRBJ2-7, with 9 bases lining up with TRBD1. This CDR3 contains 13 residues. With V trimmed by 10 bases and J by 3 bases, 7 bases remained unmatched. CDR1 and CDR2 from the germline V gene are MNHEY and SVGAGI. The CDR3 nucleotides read TGTGCCACCACCGGGACAGGGCTCTACGAGCAGTACTTC. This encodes CATTGTGLYEQYF.

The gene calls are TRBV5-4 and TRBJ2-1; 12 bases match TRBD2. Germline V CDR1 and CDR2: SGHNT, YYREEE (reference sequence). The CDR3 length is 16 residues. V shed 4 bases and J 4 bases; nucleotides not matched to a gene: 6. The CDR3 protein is CASSGELAGGYNEQFF. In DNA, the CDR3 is TGTGCCAGCAGCGGAGAGCTAGCGGGAGGGTACAATGAGCAGTTCTTC.

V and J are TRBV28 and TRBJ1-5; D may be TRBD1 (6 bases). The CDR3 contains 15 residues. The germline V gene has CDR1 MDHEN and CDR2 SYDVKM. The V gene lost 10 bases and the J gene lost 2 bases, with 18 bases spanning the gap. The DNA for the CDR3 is TGTGCCATACAGGGTAGTATTTTGGGCAATCAGCCCCAGCATTTT. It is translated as CAIQGSILGNQPQHF.

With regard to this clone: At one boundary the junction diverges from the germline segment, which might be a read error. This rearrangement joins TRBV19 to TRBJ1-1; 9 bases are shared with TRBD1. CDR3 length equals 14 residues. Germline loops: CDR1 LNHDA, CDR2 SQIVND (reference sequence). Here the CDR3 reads CASSMAQGAPVGVF. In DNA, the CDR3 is TGTGCCAGTAGTATGGCACAGGGGGCCCCTGTTGGGGTCTTT. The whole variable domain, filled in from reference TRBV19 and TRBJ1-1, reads DGGITQSPKYLFRKEGQNVTLSCEQNLNHDAMYWYRQDPGQGLRLIYYSQIVNDFQKGDIAEGYSVSREKKESFPLTVTSAQKNPTAFYLCASSMAQGAPVGVFGQGTRLTVV.